The entry below gives a single TCR beta chain sequence along with its context. Alongside a J-beta primer mix, a sample-barcoded 5' primer served in a second PCR lasting roughly 7 to 11 cycles. Samples each returned at least 2.5 million CDR3-containing paired-end reads. From the 5' RACE reads, TCRdb called clonotypes with MiXCR, one entry per CDR3 protein. The sample records more than 450,000 distinct CDR3 sequences, over 25% being singletons. The CDR3 spans 11 residues. From germline, CDR1 is MNHEY and CDR2 SVGAGI. Trimming took off 5 bases at V and 8 bases at J, with 8 bases between the two ends. This record comes from a study of blood T cells in healthy people across ages. These data also formed part of another study, on T cells of mothers and their children. From that second work: Extracted RNA, in its entirety, went into cDNA synthesis at approximately 1.5 ug per 15 ul. Related mother-child pairs shared marginally more repertoire than unrelated pairs, though not significantly.

This rearrangement joins TRBV6-5 to TRBJ2-3, with D perhaps TRBD2 (5 bases). The source of this sequence is a boy aged 2-9 years in good health. The source material was blood. The DNA for the CDR3 is TGTGCCAGCAGTACGGGGAGTACGCAGTATTTT. As protein: CASSTGSTQYF.